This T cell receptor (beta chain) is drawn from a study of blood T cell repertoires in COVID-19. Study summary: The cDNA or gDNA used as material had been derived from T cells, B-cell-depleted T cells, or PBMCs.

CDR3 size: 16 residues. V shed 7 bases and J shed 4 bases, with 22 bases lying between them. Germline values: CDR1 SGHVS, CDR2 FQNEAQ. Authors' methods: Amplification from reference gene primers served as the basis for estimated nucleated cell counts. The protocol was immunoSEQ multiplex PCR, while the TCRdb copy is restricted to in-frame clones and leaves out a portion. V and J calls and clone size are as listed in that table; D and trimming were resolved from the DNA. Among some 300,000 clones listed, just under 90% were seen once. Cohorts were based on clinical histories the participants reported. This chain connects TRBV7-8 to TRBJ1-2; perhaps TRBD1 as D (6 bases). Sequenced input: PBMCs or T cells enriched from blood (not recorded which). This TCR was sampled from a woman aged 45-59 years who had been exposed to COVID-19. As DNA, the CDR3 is TGTGCCAGCACCCCTGTTCCGGGGGGGCGAATCTATGGCTACACCTTC. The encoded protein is CASTPVPGGRIYGYTF.